These 20 T cell receptor beta chains came from one sample sequenced in a study of T cells in Graves' hyperthyroidism and ophthalmopathy. TCR beta CDR3 regions were amplified from RNA transcripts. HTBI primers were employed in a first-round RT-PCR of the TCR CDR3. From the multiplex PCR reads, TCRdb called clonotypes with MiXCR, one entry per CDR3 protein. The sample shows approximately 710,000 distinct CDR3 sequences, approximately 15% of them seen only once. The sample was blood. The receptors originated from a man aged 50 to 59 with Graves' hyperthyroidism.

This chain joins TRBV7-9 and TRBJ2-1, with D possibly matching TRBD2 (5 bases). The germline V gene encodes CDR1 SEHNR and CDR2 FQNEAQ (reference sequence). V gave up 5 bases and J gave up 3 bases, with 20 bases separating them. CDR3 size: 17 residues. For the CDR3, the DNA is TGTGCCAGCAGCAACCCGGAAGGGAGAAAGAACTACAATGAGCAGTTCTTC. Its protein is CASSNPEGRKNYNEQFF. Full variable domain (rest looked up from reference TRBV7-9 and TRBJ2-1): DTGVSQNPRHKITKRGQNVTFRCDPISEHNRLYWYRQTLGQGPEFLTYFQNEAQLEKSRLLSDRFSAERPKGSFSTLEIQRTEQGDSAMYLCASSNPEGRKNYNEQFFGPGTRLTVL.

This clonotype came up a few times. This chain connects TRBV13 to TRBJ2-3; no firm D call. The CDR3 sequence is 13 residues long. The V end lost 3 bases, the J end lost 6 bases, and 10 bases lay between the germline ends. From germline, CDR1 is PRHDT and CDR2 FYEKMQ (reference sequence). The CDR3, as DNA: TGTGCCAGCAGCTTCATTGGAGTGGATACGCAGTATTTT. Translation gives CASSFIGVDTQYF.

This clonotype was counted between two and nine times. A read error is possible here, since a much larger clone lies one base away. The genes are TRBV12-3 or TRBV12-4 and TRBJ2-3; D is possibly TRBD2 (6 bases). This CDR3 spans 15 amino acids. The V end lost 6 bases, the J end lost 4 bases, and 17 bases lay between the germline ends. The CDR3 coding sequence is TGTGCCAGCAGGAGAGGGACTTTTCACGCAGATACGCAGTATTTT. It codes for CASRRGTFHADTQYF.

The sample holds many counts of this clonotype. This sequence joins TRBV6-1 and TRBJ2-7; 9 bases fit TRBD1. Trimming cost V 5 bases and J 4 bases; bases outside gene matches: 12. Germline V CDR1 and CDR2: MNHNS, SASEGT. The CDR3 loop spans 16 amino acids. The DNA for the CDR3 is TGTGCCAGCAGTTTCCGGACAGGGGCTATTTGGTACGAGCAGTACTTC. This encodes CASSFRTGAIWYEQYF.

This clonotype was recorded a few times. The chain joins TRBV3-1 to TRBJ1-5, with TRBD1 matching 7 bases. The CDR3 runs 16 residues. The germline V gene encodes CDR1 LGHDT and CDR2 YNNKEL (reference sequence). J was trimmed by 3 bases and V by 0 bases; bases with no gene match: 5. The CDR3 sequence is CASSQDLTGYNQPQHF. The CDR3 DNA reads as TGTGCCAGCAGCCAAGATTTGACAGGGTACAATCAGCCCCAGCATTTT.

This clonotype occurred many times. V gene TRBV12-3 or TRBV12-4 combines with J gene TRBJ2-5, with TRBD2 identical over 13 bases. V lost 6 bases, J lost 9 bases, and 7 bases stayed unmatched. CDR3 size: 14 residues. This chain's CDR3 is CASSRTSGSVAQYF. CDR3 nucleotides: TGTGCCAGCAGCCGGACTAGCGGGAGTGTGGCCCAGTACTTC.

This clonotype was observed a few times. V gene TRBV20-1 combines with J gene TRBJ1-1; TRBD1 is a possible D gene (5 bases). The CDR3 is made up of 13 amino acids. V was clipped by 2 bases and J by 1 base, with 8 bases between them. The V gene's germline CDR1 is DFQATT and CDR2 SNEGSKA (reference sequence). The CDR3 sequence is CSARPDRNTEAFF. The DNA of the CDR3 is TGCAGTGCTAGACCCGACAGGAACACTGAAGCTTTCTTT.

This clonotype has ten or more counts. The CDR3 DNA reads TGTGCCAGCAGCCACCCGGACAGGCTGACGACCCAGTACTTC. Translation gives CASSHPDRLTTQYF. The J gene is TRBJ2-5, the V gene TRBV3-1, with 7 bases fitting TRBD1. The germline V gene has CDR1 LGHDT and CDR2 YNNKEL (reference sequence). This CDR3 comprises 14 residues. Trimming removed 3 bases from V and 7 bases from J; junction bases left unmatched: 8.

Here the CDR3 DNA reads TGTGCCAGCAGTTACCGATTACTAGCGGGAGACACCCACTACGAGCAGTACTTC. Translated, it gives CASSYRLLAGDTHYEQYF. The V gene is TRBV6-5, the J gene TRBJ2-7; 11 nucleotides agree with TRBD2. The length of the CDR3 is 18 residues. Germline-derived CDR1 and CDR2 are MNHEY and SVGAGI. Unmatched junction bases numbered 12, after V lost 2 bases and J lost 3 bases.

This clonotype was recorded many times. The chain is built from TRBV28 and TRBJ1-1; TRBD1 agrees at 7 bases. Trimming took 2 bases from V and 2 from J; bases not matched to a gene: 2. Germline assignment: CDR1 MDHEN and CDR2 SYDVKM. The CDR3 contains 14 residues. The DNA for the CDR3 is TGTGCCAGCAGTTTAAGGGGGCGTAACACTGAAGCTTTCTTT. Amino acids: CASSLRGRNTEAFF.

This clonotype appeared many times. The V gene is TRBV20-1, the J gene TRBJ2-2, with D unresolved. V gave up 0 bases and J gave up 5 bases, with 4 bases separating them. Germline values: CDR1 DFQATT, CDR2 SNEGSKA (reference sequence). The CDR3 sequence is 12 residues long. CDR3 bases: TGCAGTGCTAGAGACCCTACCGGGGAGCTGTTTTTT. It specifies CSARDPTGELFF.

In this sample, this clonotype turned up many times. The chain recombines TRBV12-3 or TRBV12-4 with TRBJ1-1; 8 nucleotides agree with TRBD1. V lost 5 bases and J lost 10; bases outside the gene matches: 12. The CDR3 spans 14 residues. Here the CDR3 DNA reads TGTGCCAGCAGTGTAAGGACAGGGCGATTAGCAGCTTTCTTT. As protein: CASSVRTGRLAAFF.

There are many counts of this clonotype. The V gene is TRBV18, the J gene TRBJ2-5; D unresolved. CDR1 and CDR2 (germline): KGHSH, LQKENI. Trimming pared 8 bases from V and 0 bases from J, leaving 7 bases between. This CDR3 spans 12 amino acids. Here the CDR3 reads CASSRNQETQYF. The CDR3, as DNA: TGTGCCAGCAGCCGAAACCAAGAGACCCAGTACTTC.

This clonotype was detected many times. V is TRBV5-1 and J is TRBJ1-1; 8 bases fit TRBD1. V was clipped by 0 bases and J by 3 bases; unmatched bases: 13. The length of the CDR3 is 18 residues. Germline CDR1 is SGHRS and CDR2 is YFSETQ. The CDR3 DNA reads TGCGCCAGCAGCTTGGGGGGGACAGGTGGATATTGGGACACTGAAGCTTTCTTT. Protein sequence: CASSLGGTGGYWDTEAFF. The full variable domain, its missing parts supplied by reference TRBV5-1 and TRBJ1-1, is KAGVTQTPRYLIKTRGQQVTLSCSPISGHRSVSWYQQTPGQGLQFLFEYFSETQRNKGNFPGRFSGRQFSNSRSEMNVSTLELGDSALYLCASSLGGTGGYWDTEAFFGQGTRLTVV.

Ten or more counts support this clonotype. The chain is built from TRBV2 and TRBJ1-2, with 8 positions matching TRBD1. Germline V gene data show CDR1 as SNHLY and CDR2 as FYNNEI. V was pared by 4 bases and J by 4 bases, with 8 bases of the junction left unmatched. The CDR3 is made up of 15 amino acids. The CDR3 DNA is TGTGCCAGCAGTGGCGACAGGGGTCGCGTCTATGGCTACACCTTC. It yields the protein CASSGDRGRVYGYTF.

This clonotype was seen ten or more times. V gene TRBV7-2 combines with J gene TRBJ2-7; D not certain. The CDR3 spans 14 residues. The germline V gene has CDR1 SGHTA and CDR2 FQGNSA. V lost 5 bases to trimming and J lost 7 bases, with 18 bases between them. The chain's CDR3 is CASSTRRTKGEQYF. DNA of the CDR3: TGTGCCAGCAGCACCCGAAGGACCAAGGGAGAGCAGTACTTC. The full variable domain, rest sourced from reference TRBV7-2 and TRBJ2-7, is GAGVSQSPSNKVTEKGKDVELRCDPISGHTALYWYRQSLGQGLEFLIYFQGNSAPDKSGLPSDRFSAERTGGSVSTLTIQRTQQEDSAVYLCASSTRRTKGEQYFGPGTRLTVT.

This clonotype has at least ten counts. V is TRBV7-3 and J is TRBJ2-1, with 7 bases that match TRBD2. Germline CDR1 SGHTA, CDR2 FQGTGA. This CDR3 contains 12 residues. Unmatched junction bases numbered 4, after V lost 5 bases and J lost 9 bases. Here the CDR3 DNA reads TGTGCCAGCAGCCGAAGCGGGACTGAGCAGTTCTTC. It translates to CASSRSGTEQFF.

This clonotype came up a few times. The chain uses TRBV4-1 and TRBJ1-1, with D unresolved. Trimming removed 1 base from V and 6 bases from J, with 15 bases in between. This CDR3 is 15 amino acids long. Per the germline V gene, CDR1 is MGHRA and CDR2 is YSYEKL. The DNA of the CDR3 is TGCGCCAGCAGCCAAGCACCGGCGGTATTAGCTGAAGCTTTCTTT. Amino acid sequence: CASSQAPAVLAEAFF.

The chain is built from TRBV24-1 and TRBJ2-1, with 7 positions matching TRBD1. Germline CDR1 and CDR2: KGHDR and SFDVKD. V gave up 9 bases and J gave up 6 bases; unmatched junction bases: 7. This CDR3 comprises 13 residues. The CDR3 DNA reads as TGTGCCACCGCCGGACAGGTTGTCAATGAGCAGTTCTTC. Translation: CATAGQVVNEQFF.

Many counts were recorded for this clonotype. The gene calls are TRBV27 and TRBJ2-5; 8 bases line up with TRBD1. J lost 2 bases, V lost 0 bases, and 5 bases had no gene match. In germline, CDR1 is MNHEY, CDR2 SMNVEV (reference sequence). The CDR3 totals 16 residues. The CDR3 DNA is TGTGCCAGCAGTTTATCTCCCAGGGACAGGCAAGAGACCCAGTACTTC. Translated, it gives CASSLSPRDRQETQYF.